The rows below give T cell receptor beta chains drawn from one sample of a study of T cell responses to AZD1222 COVID-19 vaccine. Here immunoSEQ multiplex PCR was the method, and the copy in TCRdb shows in-frame clones only, minus some. This sample has around 150,000 clones, with about 89% found just once. The sequencing used peripheral blood, collected 28 days after the second dose of the MenACWY control vaccine. These receptors were collected from an adult who received the MenACWY meningococcal vaccine as a control. The conserved cysteine and the conserved F or W are not part of the CDR3 here.

J | V | length | CDR3
TRBJ2-7 | TRBV6-6 | 10 | ASRLGSYEQY
TRBJ2-1 | TRBV12-5 | 13 | ASGWGQAQNNEQF
TRBJ2-3 | TRBV6-2/TRBV6-3 | 16 | ASSLLGAGGLLTDTQY
TRBJ1-1 | TRBV2 | 12 | ASSEKGVPTEAF
TRBJ1-3 | TRBV19 | 14 | ASSIIRSGAGNTIY
TRBJ2-5 | TRBV6-5 | 14 | ASSYSGLASRETQY
TRBJ2-1 | TRBV28 | 16 | ASSRGTTRKSSYNEQF
TRBJ2-3 | TRBV14 | 10 | ASSLMTDTQY
TRBJ1-1 | TRBV5-4 | 11 | ASSLGGSNEAF
TRBJ1-2 | TRBV12-3/TRBV12-4 | 11 | ASTGGWDYGYT
TRBJ2-1 | TRBV5-1 | 14 | ASSLSSAPPGNEQF
TRBJ1-1 | TRBV7-9 | 11 | ASSLRLNTEAF
TRBJ2-5 | TRBV18 | 13 | ASSPPNGEPETQY
TRBJ2-3 | TRBV19 | 13 | ASSLLAGATDTQY
TRBJ1-5 | TRBV10-3 | 14 | AISESGGATNQPQH
TRBJ2-7 | TRBV6-2/TRBV6-3 | 14 | ASSYPSSGSSYEQY
TRBJ2-3 | TRBV4-3 | 15 | ASSRTSGGALVDTQY
TRBJ1-2 | TRBV5-8 | 12 | ASSPVWTGSGYT
TRBJ1-2 | TRBV7-9 | 11 | ASSKLTRPGYT
TRBJ1-4 | TRBV6-5 | 12 | ASSYGAGREKLF
TRBJ1-5 | TRBV13 | 16 | ASSFSGTGGLGNQPQH
TRBJ1-4 | TRBV20-1 | 11 | SASPGQDEKLF
TRBJ2-7 | TRBV28 | 12 | ASSLPRQSSEQY
TRBJ2-7 | TRBV10-3 | 13 | AISKTTSGGGEQY
TRBJ2-1 | TRBV18 | 13 | ASSPTSGNHNEQF
TRBJ2-5 | TRBV30 | 13 | AWSVQSGAGKTQY
TRBJ2-2 | TRBV12-5 | 8 | ASGREELF